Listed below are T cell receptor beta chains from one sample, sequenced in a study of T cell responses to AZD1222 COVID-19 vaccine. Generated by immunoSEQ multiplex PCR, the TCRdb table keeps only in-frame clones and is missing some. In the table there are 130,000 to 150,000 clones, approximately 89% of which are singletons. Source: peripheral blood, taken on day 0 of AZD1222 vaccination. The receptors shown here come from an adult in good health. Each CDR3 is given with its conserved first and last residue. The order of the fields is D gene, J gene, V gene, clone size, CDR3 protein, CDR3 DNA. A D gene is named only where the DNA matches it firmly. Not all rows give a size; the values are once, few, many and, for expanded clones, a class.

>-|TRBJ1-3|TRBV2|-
CASTSTDRKLSGNTIYF
TGTGCCAGCACATCAACGGACAGAAAGCTCTCTGGAAACACCATATATTTT
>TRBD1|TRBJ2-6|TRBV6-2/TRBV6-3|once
CASSPGTGVRGGANVLTF
TGTGCCAGCAGCCCCGGGACAGGGGTGAGGGGTGGGGCCAACGTCCTGACTTTC
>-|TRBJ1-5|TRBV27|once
CASSTGGDGLNQPQHF
TGTGCCAGCAGCACGGGGGGGGACGGACTCAATCAGCCCCAGCATTTT
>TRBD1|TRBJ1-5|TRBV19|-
CASSKDRGQMQPQHF
TGTGCCAGTTCCAAGGACAGGGGGCAGATGCAGCCCCAGCATTTT
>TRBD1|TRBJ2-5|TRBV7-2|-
CASSRSRTGQETQYF
TGTGCCAGCAGCCGGAGCCGGACAGGACAAGAGACCCAGTACTTC
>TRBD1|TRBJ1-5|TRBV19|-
CASMRYGQGHQPQHF
TGTGCCAGTATGCGCTATGGACAGGGGCATCAGCCCCAGCATTTT
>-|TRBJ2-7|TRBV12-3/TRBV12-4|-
CASSLPGEQYF
TGTGCCAGCAGTTTACCCGGCGAGCAGTACTTC
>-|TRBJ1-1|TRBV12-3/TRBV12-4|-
CASSLRGSEAFF
TGTGCCAGCAGTTTGAGGGGGAGTGAAGCTTTCTTT
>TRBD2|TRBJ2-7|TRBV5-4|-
CASSSYSGGPEQYF
TGTGCCAGCAGCAGTTATAGCGGGGGCCCCGAGCAGTACTTC
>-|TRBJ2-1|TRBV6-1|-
CASSEAGLAGSYNEQFF
TGTGCCAGCAGTGAGGCGGGTCTGGCGGGGTCATACAATGAGCAGTTCTTC
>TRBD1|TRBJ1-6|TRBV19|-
CASRTTGGRLDSPLHF
TGTGCCAGTCGCACCACAGGGGGCCGGTTGGATTCACCCCTCCACTTT
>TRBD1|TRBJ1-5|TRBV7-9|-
CASSLGAGGDQPQHF
TGTGCCAGCAGCTTAGGGGCAGGGGGCGATCAGCCCCAGCATTTT
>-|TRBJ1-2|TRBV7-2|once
CASSTTLGAGLYYGYTF
TGTGCCAGCAGCACGACCTTAGGGGCCGGGCTTTACTATGGCTACACCTTC
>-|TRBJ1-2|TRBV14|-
CASTRGWGAGYTF
TGTGCCAGCACTCGAGGGTGGGGGGCTGGCTACACCTTC
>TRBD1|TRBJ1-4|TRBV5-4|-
CASSPKGGEKLFF
TGTGCCAGCAGCCCCAAAGGGGGCGAAAAACTGTTTTTT
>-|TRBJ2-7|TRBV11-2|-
CASSLIGGPSEQYF
TGTGCCAGCAGCTTAATCGGGGGTCCCTCCGAGCAGTACTTC
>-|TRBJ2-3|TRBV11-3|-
CASSLDGSGDTQYF
TGTGCCAGCAGCTTAGACGGGAGCGGAGATACGCAGTATTTT
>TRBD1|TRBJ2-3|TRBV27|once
CASSGTGTGMDF
TGTGCCAGCAGCGGGACCGGGACAGGGATGGATTTT
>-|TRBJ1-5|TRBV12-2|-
CASRLNSNGGQPQHF
TGTGCAAGTCGCTTAAACAGCAATGGGGGGCAGCCCCAGCATTTT
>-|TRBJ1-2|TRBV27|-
CASKRRGVSGYTF
TGTGCCAGCAAGCGACGAGGGGTGAGTGGCTACACCTTC
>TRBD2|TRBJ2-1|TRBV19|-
CASSIEGTSRNEQFF
TGTGCCAGTAGTATAGAGGGGACTAGCCGAAATGAGCAGTTCTTC
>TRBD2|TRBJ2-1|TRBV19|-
CASGLAGGPYNEQFF
TGTGCCAGCGGACTAGCGGGGGGTCCCTACAATGAGCAGTTCTTC
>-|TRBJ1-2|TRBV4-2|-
CASSQEQSINYGYTF
TGTGCCAGCAGCCAAGAGCAGAGTATTAACTATGGCTACACCTTC
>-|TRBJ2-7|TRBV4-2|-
CASSRLTGGRGGQIHEQYF
TGTGCCAGCAGCCGACTCACGGGCGGGCGCGGGGGCCAGATCCACGAGCAGTACTTC
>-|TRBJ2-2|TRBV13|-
CASSLGSGELFF
TGTGCCAGCAGCTTAGGGTCCGGGGAGCTGTTTTTT
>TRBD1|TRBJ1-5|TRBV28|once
CASIGQEHQPQHF
TGTGCCAGCATCGGACAGGAACATCAGCCCCAGCATTTT